Listed here are 21 T cell receptor beta chains from one sample, sequenced in a study of OX40 agonist ivuxolimab in advanced cancers. Data came from immunoSEQ multiplex PCR; TCRdb stores just in-frame clones and leaves some out. This table holds about 77,000 clones, about 90% found once. The sample consisted of CD4+ or CD8+ T cells sorted from blood, taken in a trial of the OX40 agonist ivuxolimab. These receptors all come from an adult with an advanced solid tumor such as melanoma, head and neck, liver or kidney cancer.

The rearrangement joins TRBV6-1 to TRBJ1-1; TRBD1 might be the D (5 bases). CDR1 and CDR2 (germline): MNHNS, SASEGT. There are 13 residues in the CDR3. V shed 5 bases and J shed 6 bases, with 13 bases lying between them. CDR3 coding DNA: TGTGCCAGCAGTTCTCTTGGGGCCCCTGAAGCTTTCTTT. It encodes CASSSLGAPEAFF.

V and J are TRBV6-5 and TRBJ1-3, with TRBD1 matching over 8 bases. Germline loops: CDR1 MNHEY, CDR2 SVGAGI. The CDR3 totals 14 residues. V shed 7 bases and J 1 base; nucleotides not matched to a gene: 3. The CDR3 loop is CASKQGVSGNTIYF. CDR3 sequence (DNA): TGTGCCAGCAAACAGGGGGTATCTGGAAACACCATATATTTT.

This chain connects TRBV18 to TRBJ1-4, with D unresolved. V lost 3 bases to trimming and J lost 4 bases, with 15 bases between them. The CDR3 covers 16 residues. Germline assignment: CDR1 KGHSH and CDR2 LQKENI. The CDR3 is CASSPPENAFNEKLFF. CDR3 DNA sequence: TGTGCCAGCTCACCTCCCGAGAACGCTTTTAATGAAAAACTGTTTTTT. The variable domain in full, with the rest retrieved from reference TRBV18 and TRBJ1-4, is NAGVMQNPRHLVRRRGQEARLRCSPMKGHSHVYWYRQLPEEGLKFMVYLQKENIIDESGMPKERFSAEFPKEGPSILRIQQVVRGDSAAYFCASSPPENAFNEKLFFGSGTQLSVL.

V usage is TRBV2 and J usage is TRBJ1-4; D gene ambiguous. With 5 bases removed from V and 8 bases from J, the gap between germline ends came to 12 bases. The CDR3 has 13 residues. Germline values: CDR1 SNHLY, CDR2 FYNNEI. In DNA form, the CDR3 reads TGTGCCAGCAGTTGGGGTTCTCGCGAAAAACTGTTTTTT. It is translated as CASSWGSREKLFF.

The chain has TRBV6-1 and TRBJ2-5, with D perhaps TRBD2 (6 bases). Germline V gene sequence: CDR1 MNHNS, CDR2 SASEGT. V lost 8 bases and J 3 bases, leaving 16 bases between the germline ends. The CDR3 runs 14 residues. The CDR3 here is CASGRLTGEETQYF. For the CDR3, the DNA is TGTGCCAGCGGACGGTTGACGGGAGAAGAGACCCAGTACTTC.

The chain couples TRBV27 to TRBJ1-1; unclear D gene. Trimming left V 3 bases short and J 1 base short, with 9 bases between. The CDR3 is 14 amino acids. Germline-derived CDR1 and CDR2 are MNHEY and SMNVEV (reference sequence). In nucleotides, the CDR3 is TGTGCCAGCAGTTTGGACGGGAGGAACACTGAAGCTTTCTTT. This sequence encodes CASSLDGRNTEAFF.

The J gene is TRBJ1-2, the V gene TRBV6-6; D call uncertain. The CDR3 contains 12 residues. V lost 10 bases and J lost 7, with 16 bases in between. Germline CDR1 MNHNY, CDR2 SVGAGI (reference sequence). This chain's CDR3 is CAISKTVSGYTF. CDR3 nucleotides: TGTGCCATCTCAAAAACCGTGAGTGGCTACACCTTC.

The J gene is TRBJ1-2, the V gene TRBV28, with TRBD1 as a possible D gene (5 bases). Deletions cut 6 bases from V and 6 bases from J, with 14 bases between. The CDR3 has 13 residues. Germline CDR1 and CDR2: MDHEN and SYDVKM. DNA for the CDR3: TGTGCCAGCAGCGTCCAGGGTATCAATGGCTACACCTTC. Its protein is CASSVQGINGYTF.

The chain recombines TRBV7-9 with TRBJ1-3, with D possibly matching TRBD1 (6 bases). CDR1 SEHNR and CDR2 FQNEAQ come from the germline V gene (reference sequence). V shed 5 bases and J shed 0 bases, with 14 bases lying between them. The CDR3 totals 16 residues. In DNA, the CDR3 is TGTGCCAGCAGCGTGCTAAGGGGGGGCTCTGGAAACACCATATATTTT. It codes for CASSVLRGGSGNTIYF.

V is TRBV5-1 and J is TRBJ2-5; 7 nucleotides match TRBD1. V shed 4 bases and J 1 base; nucleotides not matched to a gene: 10. This CDR3 comprises 16 residues. Looked up from germline, CDR1 is SGHRS and CDR2 is YFSETQ. CDR3 residues: CASSKIEGQIQETQYF. The CDR3 bases are TGCGCCAGCAGCAAAATAGAGGGACAGATCCAAGAGACCCAGTACTTC. Using reference TRBV5-1 and TRBJ2-5 for the parts outside the CDR3, the full variable domain is KAGVTQTPRYLIKTRGQQVTLSCSPISGHRSVSWYQQTPGQGLQFLFEYFSETQRNKGNFPGRFSGRQFSNSRSEMNVSTLELGDSALYLCASSKIEGQIQETQYFGPGTRLLVL.

The table lists this clone with a few counts. This sequence joins TRBV4-2 and TRBJ1-6, with TRBD1 identical over 9 bases. The CDR3 loop spans 16 amino acids. With V trimmed by 1 base and J by 14 bases, 12 bases remained unmatched. The germline gives CDR1 LGHNA, CDR2 YNFKEQ. The CDR3 DNA is TGTGCCAGCAGCCAAGTGGCCGGACAGGGGCCGGGCACCCTCCACTTT. Its protein product is CASSQVAGQGPGTLHF.

This chain links TRBV9 with TRBJ2-5; the D gene is possibly TRBD2 (7 bases). V lost 3 bases to trimming and J lost 1 base, with 22 bases between them. The CDR3 loop spans 18 amino acids. Per germline, CDR1 SGDLS and CDR2 YYNGEE. CDR3 sequence: CASSEGGLHGGLQETQYF. For the CDR3, the DNA is TGTGCCAGCAGCGAGGGGGGACTACACGGGGGCCTCCAAGAGACCCAGTACTTC.

This chain connects TRBV5-1 to TRBJ2-1, with 7 bases aligning to TRBD1. The CDR3 consists of 17 residues. Trimming cost V 0 bases and J 7 bases; bases outside gene matches: 13. The V gene's germline CDR1 is SGHRS and CDR2 YFSETQ. The DNA of the CDR3 is TGCGCCAGCAGCTTGGCCCCCCGACGACAGGGCCCAAATGAGCAGTTCTTC. Protein sequence: CASSLAPRRQGPNEQFF.

This chain uses TRBV5-4 with TRBJ2-5, with D tentatively TRBD1 or TRBD2 (5 bases each). The V gene lost 3 bases and the J gene lost 2 bases, with 17 bases spanning the gap. The germline V gene has CDR1 SGHNT and CDR2 YYREEE (reference sequence). The CDR3 has 16 residues. In nucleotides, the CDR3 is TGTGCCAGCAGCTCCTCCACAGGACTTTCACAAGAGACCCAGTACTTC. Its translation is CASSSSTGLSQETQYF.

The chain carries TRBV6-5 and TRBJ2-1; D possibly uses TRBD1 or TRBD2 (6 bases each). Germline V CDR1 and CDR2: MNHEY, SVGAGI. V was cut by 6 bases and J by 8 bases, with 14 bases left in between. The CDR3 sequence is 13 residues long. CDR3 sequence reads: CASRPHGGDEQFF. CDR3 coding DNA: TGTGCCAGCAGACCCCACGGGGGCGATGAGCAGTTCTTC.

V usage is TRBV30 and J usage is TRBJ1-2; D is unclear. CDR1 is GTSNPN, CDR2 SVGIG, per germline (reference sequence). V was trimmed by 2 bases and J by 13 bases, leaving 26 bases between them. This CDR3 has 15 residues. The CDR3 protein is CAWSKGGSFLPWTTF. CDR3 coding DNA: TGTGCCTGGAGTAAGGGCGGCTCCTTTCTCCCCTGGACCACCTTC. Variable domain in full (rest from reference TRBV30 and TRBJ1-2): SQTIHQWPATLVQPVGSPLSLECTVEGTSNPNLYWYRQAAGRGLQLLFYSVGIGQISSEVPQNLSASRPQDRQFILSSKKLLLSDSGFYLCAWSKGGSFLPWTTFGSGTRLTVV.

The V gene is TRBV7-9, the J gene TRBJ2-3; 8 nucleotides agree with TRBD1. Germline V gene sequence: CDR1 SEHNR, CDR2 FQNEAQ (reference sequence). V was clipped by 11 bases and J by 4 bases; unmatched bases: 5. The CDR3 runs 12 residues. CDR3 in DNA: TGTGCCGCCAGACAGGGGCCAGATACGCAGTATTTT. Its protein is CAARQGPDTQYF.

This chain joins TRBV29-1 and TRBJ2-3; 10 positions agree with TRBD2. V lost 7 bases and J lost 1; bases outside the gene matches: 5. Per the germline V gene, CDR1 is SQVTM and CDR2 is ANQGSEA. There are 14 residues in the CDR3. The CDR3 loop reads CSAQLAGGTDTQYF. DNA of the CDR3: TGCAGCGCCCAGCTAGCGGGGGGCACAGATACGCAGTATTTT.

This clone was counted a single time. The rearrangement joins TRBV4-1 to TRBJ2-5, with TRBD2 as a possible D gene (5 bases). V was pared by 6 bases and J by 5 bases, with 16 bases between. The V gene's germline CDR1 is MGHRA and CDR2 YSYEKL. The CDR3 length is 14 residues. CDR3 protein: CASSRPQPGETQYF. The CDR3 DNA reads as TGCGCCAGCAGTCGTCCCCAGCCGGGGGAGACCCAGTACTTC.

The chain joins TRBV9 to TRBJ2-1, with TRBD2 as a possible D gene (6 bases). Germline V lookup: CDR1 SGDLS, CDR2 YYNGEE. V was pared by 0 bases and J by 10 bases, with 20 bases between. The CDR3 is 16 amino acids. In nucleotides, the CDR3 is TGTGCCAGCAGCGTAGGGGGGACTTCCCAAGAGGGGGAGCAGTTCTTC. It specifies CASSVGGTSQEGEQFF. The full variable domain, its missing parts supplied by reference TRBV9 and TRBJ2-1, is DSGVTQTPKHLITATGQRVTLRCSPRSGDLSVYWYQQSLDQGLQFLIQYYNGEERAKGNILERFSAQQFPDLHSELNLSSLELGDSALYFCASSVGGTSQEGEQFFGPGTRLTVL.

The V call is TRBV5-1, the J call TRBJ2-6; D call uncertain. This CDR3 is built from 15 residues. Germline V gives CDR1 SGHRS, CDR2 YFSETQ. Trimming took off 2 bases at V and 4 bases at J, with 10 bases between the two ends. CDR3 DNA: TGCGCCAGCAGCTTAAGGTTGTCCGGGGCCAACGTCCTGACTTTC. Residues: CASSLRLSGANVLTF.